Given below is one TCR beta chain in context. Its target is unknown. The CDR3 goes on 3 residues after the read ends, and that part is filled in from the germline J gene. This sample was taken from a study of T cell clonality in common variable immunodeficiency. Profiling relied on immunoSEQ multiplex PCR, and the TCRdb table lists in-frame clones only, not all of them. There are about 16,000 clones in the sample, none observed a single time. CVID subjects had received replacement immunoglobulin for at least one year. Germline CDR1 KGHSH, CDR2 LQKENI. Trimming removed 2 bases at V and 1 base at J, with 11 bases between. This CDR3 has 15 amino acids. Study results and limitations: T cell subpopulation sequencing would be needed to explain CVID clonality. Links between repertoire features and CVID complications were heterogeneity-limited. CVID subjects had higher TCRbeta clonality than healthy controls, most marked in about a third. In common variable immunodeficiency, TCR beta chains reportedly carried fewer deletions and N-nucleotide insertions.

This TCR was recovered from a human donor with common variable immunodeficiency. Sequenced sample: peripheral blood mononuclear cells. The rearrangement uses TRBV18 and TRBJ2-5; tentatively, D is TRBD1 (6 bases). CDR3 protein: CASSPIRGTQETQYF. The CDR3 bases that were read are TGTGCCAGCTCACCAATCAGGGGCACCCAAGAGACC.